The present T cell receptor (beta chain) was sequenced within a study of CD8+CD57+ T cells in acquired aplastic anemia. The CDR3 length is 12 residues. The ends were cut back, 6 bases at V and 5 bases at J, with 14 bases in the middle. Per germline, CDR1 DFQATT and CDR2 SNEGSKA (reference sequence). Patients chosen for sequencing had CD8+CD57+ cells that had expanded, as shown by flow cytometry. Genomic DNA, serving as template, underwent TCR beta VDJ and CDR3 profiling. TCRdb re-analysed the reads in MiXCR, keeping a single row per CDR3 protein. The sample shows 180,000 or so distinct CDR3 sequences, about three fifths of them seen only once.

This TCR derives from a human donor with aplastic anemia. The sequencing sample was made of sorted CD4+, CD8+, or CD8+CD57+ T cells (not recorded which) from PBMCs. The J gene is TRBJ2-7, the V gene TRBV20-1; tentative D call: TRBD1 (5 bases). CDR3: CSAEPRVNEQYF. CDR3 nucleotide sequence: TGCAGTGCCGAGCCCAGGGTCAACGAGCAGTACTTC.